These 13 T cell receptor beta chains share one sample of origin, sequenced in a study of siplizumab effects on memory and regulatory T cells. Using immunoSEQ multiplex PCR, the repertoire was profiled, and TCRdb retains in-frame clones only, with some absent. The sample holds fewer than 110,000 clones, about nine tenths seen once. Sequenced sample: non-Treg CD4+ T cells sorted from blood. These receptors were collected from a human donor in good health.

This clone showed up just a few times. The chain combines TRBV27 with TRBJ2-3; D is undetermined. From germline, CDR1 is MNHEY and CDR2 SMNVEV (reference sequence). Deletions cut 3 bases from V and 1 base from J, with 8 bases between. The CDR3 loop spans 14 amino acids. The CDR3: CASSFGSGTDTQYF. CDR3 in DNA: TGTGCCAGCAGTTTCGGGTCCGGCACAGATACGCAGTATTTT.

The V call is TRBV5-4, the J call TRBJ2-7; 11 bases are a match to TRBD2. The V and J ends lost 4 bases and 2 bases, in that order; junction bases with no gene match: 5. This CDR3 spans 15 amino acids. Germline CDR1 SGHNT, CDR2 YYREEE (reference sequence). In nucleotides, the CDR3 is TGTGCCAGCAGCCGAGGACTAGCGGGCGCCTACGAGCAGTACTTC. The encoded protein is CASSRGLAGAYEQYF.

The CDR3 sequence: CASSFYRRTGPETQYF. The CDR3 region has the DNA TGTGCCAGCAGCTTTTACAGAAGGACAGGGCCAGAGACCCAGTACTTC. This chain uses TRBV11-2 with TRBJ2-5; 8 bases agree with TRBD1. Germline lookup yields CDR1 SGHAT and CDR2 FQNNGV. With V trimmed by 3 bases and J by 4 bases, 10 bases remained unmatched. The CDR3 is made up of 16 amino acids.

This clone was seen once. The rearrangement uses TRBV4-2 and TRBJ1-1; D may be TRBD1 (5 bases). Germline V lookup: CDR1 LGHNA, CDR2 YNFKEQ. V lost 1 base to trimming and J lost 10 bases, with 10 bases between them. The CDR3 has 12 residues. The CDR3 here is CASSQGGGRAFF. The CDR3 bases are TGTGCCAGCAGCCAAGGGGGGGGGAGAGCTTTCTTT.

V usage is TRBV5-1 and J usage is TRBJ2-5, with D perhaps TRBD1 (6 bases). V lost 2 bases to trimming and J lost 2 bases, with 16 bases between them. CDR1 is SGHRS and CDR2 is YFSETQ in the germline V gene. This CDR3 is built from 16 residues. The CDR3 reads CASSLPPGTRQETQYF. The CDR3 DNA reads TGCGCCAGCAGCTTACCTCCCGGGACAAGACAAGAGACCCAGTACTTC.

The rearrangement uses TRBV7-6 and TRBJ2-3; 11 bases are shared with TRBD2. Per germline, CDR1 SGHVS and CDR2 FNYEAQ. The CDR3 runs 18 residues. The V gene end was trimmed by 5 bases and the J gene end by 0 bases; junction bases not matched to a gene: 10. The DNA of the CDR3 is TGTGCCAGCAGCCAATCCTCCGGGACTAGCGGTAGCACAGATACGCAGTATTTT. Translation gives CASSQSSGTSGSTDTQYF.

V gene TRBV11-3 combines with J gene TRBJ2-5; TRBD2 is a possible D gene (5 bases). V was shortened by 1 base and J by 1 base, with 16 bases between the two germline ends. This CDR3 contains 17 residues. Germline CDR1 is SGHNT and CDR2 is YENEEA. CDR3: CASSLALWGVRQETQYF. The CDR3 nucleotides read TGTGCCAGCAGCTTAGCCCTGTGGGGAGTTCGCCAAGAGACCCAGTACTTC.

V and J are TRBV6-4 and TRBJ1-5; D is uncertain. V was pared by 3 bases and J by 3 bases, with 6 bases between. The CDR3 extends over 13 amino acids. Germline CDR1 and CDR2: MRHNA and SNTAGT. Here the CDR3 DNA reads TGTGCCAGCAGTGAACGATCCAATCAGCCCCAGCATTTT. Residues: CASSERSNQPQHF.

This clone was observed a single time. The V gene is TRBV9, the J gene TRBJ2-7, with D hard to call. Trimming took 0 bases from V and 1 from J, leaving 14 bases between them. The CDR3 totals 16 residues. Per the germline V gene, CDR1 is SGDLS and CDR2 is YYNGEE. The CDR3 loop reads CASSVGVGIDSYEQYF. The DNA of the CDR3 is TGTGCCAGCAGCGTAGGAGTAGGGATAGATTCCTACGAGCAGTACTTC. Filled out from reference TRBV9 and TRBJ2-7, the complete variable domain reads DSGVTQTPKHLITATGQRVTLRCSPRSGDLSVYWYQQSLDQGLQFLIQYYNGEERAKGNILERFSAQQFPDLHSELNLSSLELGDSALYFCASSVGVGIDSYEQYFGPGTRLTVT.

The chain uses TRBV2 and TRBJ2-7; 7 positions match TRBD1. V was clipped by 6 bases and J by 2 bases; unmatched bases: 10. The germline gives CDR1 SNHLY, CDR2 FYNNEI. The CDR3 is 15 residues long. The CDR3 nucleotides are TGTGCCAGCAGAGAACCGGGACAGACTACCTACGAGCAGTACTTC. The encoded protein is CASREPGQTTYEQYF. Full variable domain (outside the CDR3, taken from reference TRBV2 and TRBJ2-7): EPEVTQTPSHQVTQMGQEVILRCVPISNHLYFYWYRQILGQKVEFLVSFYNNEISEKSEIFDDQFSVERPDGSNFTLKIRSTKLEDSAMYFCASREPGQTTYEQYFGPGTRLTVT.

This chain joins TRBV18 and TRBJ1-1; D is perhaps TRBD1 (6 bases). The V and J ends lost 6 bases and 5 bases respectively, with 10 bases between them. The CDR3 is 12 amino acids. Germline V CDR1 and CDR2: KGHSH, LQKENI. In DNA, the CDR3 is TGTGCCAGCTCCCCCGACAGGACTGAAGCTTTCTTT. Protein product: CASSPDRTEAFF.

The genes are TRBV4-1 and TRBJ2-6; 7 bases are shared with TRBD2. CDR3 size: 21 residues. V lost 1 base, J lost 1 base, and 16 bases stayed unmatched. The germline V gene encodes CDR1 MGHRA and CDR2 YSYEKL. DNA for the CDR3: TGCGCCAGCAGCCAAGTAGTGGTGGGACTAACCCGCTTTTCTGGGGCCAACGTCCTGACTTTC. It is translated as CASSQVVVGLTRFSGANVLTF.

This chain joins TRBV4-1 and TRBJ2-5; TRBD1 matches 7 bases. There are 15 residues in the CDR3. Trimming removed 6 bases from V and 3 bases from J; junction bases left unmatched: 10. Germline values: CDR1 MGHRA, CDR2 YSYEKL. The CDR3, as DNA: TGCGCCAGCAGTCCTCCGGGACAGCTAAAAGAGACCCAGTACTTC. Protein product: CASSPPGQLKETQYF.